This paragraph covers one TCR beta chain sequence. The data belong to a study of T cells expressing NK-cell markers. Study-wide context: The study drew TCR beta repertoires from sorted CD3+CD56+NKG2C+, CD3+CD56+NKG2C- and CD3+CD56-NKG2C+ T cells. Seven donors tested HCMV-seropositive and one tested seronegative among the eight sequenced.

Each CDR3 protein gets one entry in TCRdb, which reprocessed the 5' RACE reads and gives no DNA. This specimen shows about 400,000 distinct CDR3 sequences; the ten leading clones hold around a tenth. In germline, CDR1 is MNHEY, CDR2 SMNVEV (reference sequence). The CDR3 is 15 residues long. This receptor was obtained from a woman aged 45-65 years in good health. Sequenced input: blood T cells: a sorted CD56 or NKG2C T cell subset, CD4+ or CD8+ T cells, or bulk PBMC T cells (not recorded which). The chain carries TRBV27 and TRBJ2-7; without DNA, the TCRdb call of TRBD1 cannot be checked. The CDR3 is CASSFRAGVAHEQYF.